This T cell receptor (beta chain) was observed in a study of vaccination and CD4 T cells after COVID-19. Turning to the study itself: By nasal swab PCR, the convalescent patients were SARS-CoV-2 positive, with several mild cases and one severe. Once diagnosed, patients had post-COVID samples drawn a median roughly 97 days later (range 35 to 161).

The treatment is: roughly nine-day PBMC culture with coronavirus spike peptide pools or control peptides (ViraFEST assay). Every well contained 1.5 million to 2.5 million PBMCs, which were grown with around 10 IU/ml IL-2 and roughly 9.7 ug/ml peptide pools. The CDR3 covers 14 residues. V lost 2 bases and J lost 4; bases outside the gene matches: 2. CDR1 MNHEY and CDR2 SMNVEV come from the germline V gene (reference sequence). As concerns this clonotype: What it binds is not known.

Researchers used the Oncomine TCR Beta short-read assay to sequence DNA from cultured CD4+ T cells. TCRdb used MiXCR to reprocess the PCR reads, holding one entry per CDR3 protein. The sample yields about 12,000 distinct CDR3 sequences, approximately 60% seen once. This sequence joins TRBV27 and TRBJ2-1; the match to TRBD1 covers 7 bases. This sequence originates from a human donor who had recovered from COVID-19. Sequences were derived from CD4+ T cells from blood, cultured in vitro, sampled before SARS-CoV-2 vaccination. CDR3 protein: CASSLGTEYNEQFF. The CDR3 region has the DNA TGTGCCAGCAGTTTAGGGACAGAATACAATGAGCAGTTCTTC.